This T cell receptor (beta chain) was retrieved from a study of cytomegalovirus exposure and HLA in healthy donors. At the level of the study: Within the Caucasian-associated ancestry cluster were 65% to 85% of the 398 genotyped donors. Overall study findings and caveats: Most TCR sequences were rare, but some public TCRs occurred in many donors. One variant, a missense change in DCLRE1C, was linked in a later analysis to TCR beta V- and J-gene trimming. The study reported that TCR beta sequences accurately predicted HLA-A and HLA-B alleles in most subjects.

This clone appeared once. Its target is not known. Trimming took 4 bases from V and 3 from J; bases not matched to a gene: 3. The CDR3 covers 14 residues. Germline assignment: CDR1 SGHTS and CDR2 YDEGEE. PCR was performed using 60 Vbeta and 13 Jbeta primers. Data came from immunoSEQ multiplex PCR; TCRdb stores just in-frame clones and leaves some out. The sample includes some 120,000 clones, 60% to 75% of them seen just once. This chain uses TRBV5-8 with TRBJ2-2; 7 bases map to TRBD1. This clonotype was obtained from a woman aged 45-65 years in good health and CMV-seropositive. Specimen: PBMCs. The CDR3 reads CASSPGTDTGELFF. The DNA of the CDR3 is TGTGCCAGCAGCCCTGGGACAGACACCGGGGAGCTGTTTTTT. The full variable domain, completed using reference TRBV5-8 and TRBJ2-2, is EAGVTQSPTHLIKTRGQQATLRCSPISGHTSVYWYQQALGLGLQFLLWYDEGEERNRGNFPPRFSGRQFPNYSSELNVNALELEDSALYLCASSPGTDTGELFFGEGSRLTVL.